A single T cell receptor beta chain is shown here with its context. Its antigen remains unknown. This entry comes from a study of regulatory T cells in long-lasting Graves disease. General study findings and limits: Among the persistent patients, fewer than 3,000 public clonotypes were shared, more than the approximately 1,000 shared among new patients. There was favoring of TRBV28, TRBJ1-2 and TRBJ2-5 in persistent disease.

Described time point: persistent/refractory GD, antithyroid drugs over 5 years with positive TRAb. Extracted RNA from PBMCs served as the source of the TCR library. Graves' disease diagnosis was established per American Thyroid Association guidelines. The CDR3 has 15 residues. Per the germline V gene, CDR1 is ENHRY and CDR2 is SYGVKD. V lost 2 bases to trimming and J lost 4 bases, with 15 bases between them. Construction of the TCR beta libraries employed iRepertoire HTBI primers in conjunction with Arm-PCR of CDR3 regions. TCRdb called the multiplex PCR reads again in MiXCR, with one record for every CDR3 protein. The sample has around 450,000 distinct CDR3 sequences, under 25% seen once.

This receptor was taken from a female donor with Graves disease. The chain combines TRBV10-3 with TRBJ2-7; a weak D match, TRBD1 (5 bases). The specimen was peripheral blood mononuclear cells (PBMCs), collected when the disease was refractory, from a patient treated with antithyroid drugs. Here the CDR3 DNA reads TGTGCCATCAGTGAGGCAAGAAGGGGAACTTACGAGCAGTACTTC. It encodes CAISEARRGTYEQYF.